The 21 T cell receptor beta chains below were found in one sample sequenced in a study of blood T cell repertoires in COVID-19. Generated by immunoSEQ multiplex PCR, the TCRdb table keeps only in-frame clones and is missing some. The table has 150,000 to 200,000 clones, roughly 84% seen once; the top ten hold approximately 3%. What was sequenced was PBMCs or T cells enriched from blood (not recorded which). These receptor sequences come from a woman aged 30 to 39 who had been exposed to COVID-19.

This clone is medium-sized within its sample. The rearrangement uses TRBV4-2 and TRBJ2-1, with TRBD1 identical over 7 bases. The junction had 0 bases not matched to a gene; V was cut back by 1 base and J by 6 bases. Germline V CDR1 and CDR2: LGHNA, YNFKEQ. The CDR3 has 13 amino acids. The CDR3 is CASSQGDSNEQFF. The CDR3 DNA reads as TGTGCCAGCAGCCAAGGGGACAGCAATGAGCAGTTCTTC.

For the CDR3, the DNA is TGTGCCAGCAGTCCGGTGGCTAACTATGGCTACACCTTC. Residues: CASSPVANYGYTF. The V and J genes are TRBV5-6 and TRBJ1-2; D is unclear. V dropped 5 bases and J dropped 0 bases, with 8 bases sitting between them. Germline values: CDR1 SGHDT, CDR2 YYEEEE. The CDR3 covers 13 residues.

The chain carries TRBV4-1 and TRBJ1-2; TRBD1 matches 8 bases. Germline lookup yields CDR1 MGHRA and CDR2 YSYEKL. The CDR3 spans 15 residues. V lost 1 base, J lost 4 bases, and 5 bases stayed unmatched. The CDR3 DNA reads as TGCGCCAGCAGCCAAGGGACAGGGTACAGCTATGGCTACACCTTC. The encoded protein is CASSQGTGYSYGYTF.

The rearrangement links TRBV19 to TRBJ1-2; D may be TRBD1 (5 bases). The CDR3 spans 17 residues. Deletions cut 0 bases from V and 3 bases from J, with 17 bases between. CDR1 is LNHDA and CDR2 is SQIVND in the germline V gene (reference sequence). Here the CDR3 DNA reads TGTGCCAGTAGTATAGAAACTGTTGGGGCAAGCCACTATGGCTACACCTTC. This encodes CASSIETVGASHYGYTF.

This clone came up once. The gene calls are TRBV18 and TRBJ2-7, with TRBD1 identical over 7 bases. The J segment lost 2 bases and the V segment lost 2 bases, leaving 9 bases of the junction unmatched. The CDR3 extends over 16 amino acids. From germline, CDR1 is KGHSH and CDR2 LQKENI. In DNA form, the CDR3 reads TGTGCCAGCTCACCAGTCGGCACAGGGGCCGCCTACGAGCAGTACTTC. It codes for CASSPVGTGAAYEQYF.

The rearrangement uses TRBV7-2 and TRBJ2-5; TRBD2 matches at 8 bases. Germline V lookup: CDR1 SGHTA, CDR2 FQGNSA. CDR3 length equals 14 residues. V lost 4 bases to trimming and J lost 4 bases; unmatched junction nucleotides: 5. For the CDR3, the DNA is TGTGCCAGCAGCTACCGGGGGGGCACAGAGACCCAGTACTTC. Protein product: CASSYRGGTETQYF.

Here the CDR3 reads CASTVDAGDTEAFF. The CDR3 nucleotides are TGTGCCAGCACCGTCGACGCAGGGGATACTGAAGCTTTCTTT. The chain joins TRBV2 to TRBJ1-1, with TRBD1 as a possible D gene (6 bases). Trimming took off 7 bases at V and 5 bases at J, with 17 bases between the two ends. CDR1 is SNHLY, CDR2 FYNNEI, per germline. This CDR3 has 14 amino acids.

The CDR3, as DNA: TGTGCCAGCGGCGGCCCGTCAGACGGCAATCAGCCCCAGCATTTT. This gives the protein CASGGPSDGNQPQHF. The gene calls are TRBV27 and TRBJ1-5; D unresolved. The germline gives CDR1 MNHEY, CDR2 SMNVEV (reference sequence). V lost 8 bases, J lost 2 bases, and 16 bases lay in between. The CDR3 extends over 15 amino acids.

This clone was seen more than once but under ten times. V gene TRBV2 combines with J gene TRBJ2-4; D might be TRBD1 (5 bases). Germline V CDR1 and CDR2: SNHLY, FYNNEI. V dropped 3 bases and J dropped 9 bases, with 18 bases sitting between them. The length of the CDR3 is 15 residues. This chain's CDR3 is CASSDWTEGVGIQYF. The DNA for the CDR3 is TGTGCCAGCAGTGACTGGACCGAAGGGGTTGGCATTCAGTACTTC.

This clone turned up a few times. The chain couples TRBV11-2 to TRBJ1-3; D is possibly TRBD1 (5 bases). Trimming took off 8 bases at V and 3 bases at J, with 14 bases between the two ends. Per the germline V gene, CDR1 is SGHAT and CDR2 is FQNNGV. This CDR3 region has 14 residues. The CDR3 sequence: CASRQLSLGNTIYF. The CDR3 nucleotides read TGTGCCAGCCGACAGCTTTCGCTTGGAAACACCATATATTTT. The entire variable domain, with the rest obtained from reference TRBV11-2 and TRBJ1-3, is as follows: EAGVAQSPRYKIIEKRQSVAFWCNPISGHATLYWYQQILGQGPKLLIQFQNNGVVDDSQLPKDRFSAERLKGVDSTLKIQPAKLEDSAVYLCASRQLSLGNTIYFGEGSWLTVV.

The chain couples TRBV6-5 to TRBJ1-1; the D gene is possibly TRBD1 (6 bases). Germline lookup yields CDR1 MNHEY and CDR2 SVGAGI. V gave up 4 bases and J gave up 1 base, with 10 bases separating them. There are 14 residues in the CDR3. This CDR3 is CASSLTGTNTEAFF. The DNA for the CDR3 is TGTGCCAGCAGTTTAACAGGGACGAACACTGAAGCTTTCTTT.

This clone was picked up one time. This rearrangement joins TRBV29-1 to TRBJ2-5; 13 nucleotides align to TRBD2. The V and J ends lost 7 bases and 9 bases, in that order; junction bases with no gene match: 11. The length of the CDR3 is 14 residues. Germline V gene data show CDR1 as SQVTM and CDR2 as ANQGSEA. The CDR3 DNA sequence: TGCAGCGCCGAGACTAGCGGGAGGCCCTGGGCCCAGTACTTC. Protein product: CSAETSGRPWAQYF.

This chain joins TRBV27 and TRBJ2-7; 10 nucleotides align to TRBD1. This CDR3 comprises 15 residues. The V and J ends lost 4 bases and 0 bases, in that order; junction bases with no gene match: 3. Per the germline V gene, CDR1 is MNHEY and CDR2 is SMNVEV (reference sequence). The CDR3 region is CASSYGTGDSYEQYF. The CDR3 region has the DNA TGTGCCAGCAGTTACGGGACAGGGGACTCCTACGAGCAGTACTTC.

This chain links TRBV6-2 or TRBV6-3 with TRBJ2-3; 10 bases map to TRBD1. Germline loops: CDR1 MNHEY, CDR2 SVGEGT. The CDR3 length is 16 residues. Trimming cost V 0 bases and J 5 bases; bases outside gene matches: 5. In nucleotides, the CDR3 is TGTGCCAGCAGTTACTCCTCAGGACAGGGGGTAGATACGCAGTATTTT. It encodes CASSYSSGQGVDTQYF.

This chain's CDR3 is CASTDSRGFYYGYTF. CDR3 coding DNA: TGTGCCAGCACTGACTCTAGGGGATTCTACTATGGCTACACCTTC. The chain carries TRBV9 and TRBJ1-2, with TRBD1 as a possible D gene (5 bases). Germline V gene data show CDR1 as SGDLS and CDR2 as YYNGEE. The V gene lost 6 bases and the J gene lost 3 bases, with 18 bases spanning the gap. This CDR3 has 15 amino acids.

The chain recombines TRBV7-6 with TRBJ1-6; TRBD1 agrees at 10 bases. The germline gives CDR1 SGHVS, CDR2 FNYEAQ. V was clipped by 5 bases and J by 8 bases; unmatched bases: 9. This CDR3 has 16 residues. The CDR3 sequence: CASSARPGTGDSPLHF. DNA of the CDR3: TGTGCCAGCAGCGCCCGGCCGGGGACAGGGGATTCACCCCTCCACTTT.

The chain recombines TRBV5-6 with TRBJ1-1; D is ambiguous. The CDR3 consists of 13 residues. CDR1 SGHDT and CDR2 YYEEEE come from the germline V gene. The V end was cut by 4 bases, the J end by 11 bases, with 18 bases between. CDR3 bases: TGTGCCAGCAGCGGAACCGGGAGGCAAGTGGCTTTCTTT. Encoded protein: CASSGTGRQVAFF.

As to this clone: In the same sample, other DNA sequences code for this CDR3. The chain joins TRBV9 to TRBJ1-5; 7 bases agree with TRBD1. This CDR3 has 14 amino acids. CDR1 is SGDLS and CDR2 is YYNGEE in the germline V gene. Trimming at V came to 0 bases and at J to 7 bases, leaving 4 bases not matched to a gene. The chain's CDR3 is CASSVGGGGQPQHF. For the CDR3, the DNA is TGTGCCAGCAGCGTAGGAGGGGGCGGCCAGCCCCAGCATTTT.

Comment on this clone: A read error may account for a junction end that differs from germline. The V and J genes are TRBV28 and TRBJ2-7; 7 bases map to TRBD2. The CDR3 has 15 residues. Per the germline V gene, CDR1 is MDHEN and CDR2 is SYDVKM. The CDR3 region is CASSSPGGSSYERYF. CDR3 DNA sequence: TGTGCCAGCAGTTCTCCGGGCGGGAGCTCCTACGAGCGGTACTTC.

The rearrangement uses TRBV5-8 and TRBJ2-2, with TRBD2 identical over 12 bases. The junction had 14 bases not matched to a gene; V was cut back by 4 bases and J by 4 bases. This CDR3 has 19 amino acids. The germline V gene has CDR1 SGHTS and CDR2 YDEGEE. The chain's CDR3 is CASSLPPGWTSGITGELFF. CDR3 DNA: TGTGCCAGCAGCCTTCCTCCAGGGTGGACTAGCGGGATCACCGGGGAGCTGTTTTTT.

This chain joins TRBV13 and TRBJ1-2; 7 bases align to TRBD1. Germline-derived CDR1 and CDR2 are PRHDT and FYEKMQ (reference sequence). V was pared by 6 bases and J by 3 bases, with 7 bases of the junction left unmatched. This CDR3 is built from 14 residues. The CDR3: CASSRTGTDYGYTF. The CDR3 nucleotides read TGTGCCAGCAGTCGCACCGGGACAGACTATGGCTACACCTTC.